This entry is about one T cell receptor (beta chain). This clone was recorded a few times. The target of this receptor is not known. No base-level quality is on record; no much larger clone is a single base apart. This sample is part of a study of blood T cell repertoires in COVID-19 (dated by TCRdb to 2020 to 2022). Concerning the study at large: Samples covering the acute and convalescent phases of COVID-19 were provided by collaborators in the United States, Italy and Spain. The material from the prospective study consisted of cDNA or gDNA derived from T cells, B-cell-depleted T cells, or PBMCs. Subjects who had been exposed to COVID-19, were actively infected with it, or had recovered from it provided the deeply sampled blood TCRbeta repertoires that made up the dataset. A freely available public database, intended as a resource for researchers studying the immune response to SARS-CoV-2, is where the repertoires were released. Samples came from the ongoing ImmuneRACE study (first 160 participants) plus 1,254 subjects from 6 global collaborators. Nearly every sample came with metadata listing a de-identified subject ID, COVID-19 status, age in years and sex. Where available, HLA class I and class II types were obtained from metadata supplied by the sample provider rather than from assay-based typing. General study outcomes and caveats: Clinical and demographic metadata were provided uncurated, with the amount varying by source and participant.

The collaborating institutions used their own protocols to collect whole blood in K2EDTA tubes. For TCRbeta analysis, collaborators shipped samples in one of three forms: frozen whole blood, isolated PBMCs, or DNA extracted from either of those sample types. TCRbeta CDR3 regions were amplified from genomic DNA by means of the immunoSEQ Assay, a bias-controlled multiplex PCR. Per the original workflow: Within the assay, amplification of reference gene primers was used to estimate how many nucleated cells each sample contained. To quantify the absolute abundance of each unique TCRbeta CDR3 rearrangement, sequence reads were collapsed and filtered. Productive Simpson clonality was computed per sample as the square root of Simpson's diversity index over productive rearrangements. Imported from immuneACCESS, the table was reduced by TCRdb to in-frame sequences with V and J called. These copies leave out some clones; in studies compared against another copy, an unresolved V gene accounts for under half, and the cause of the remainder is not known. D and trimming were read from the DNA, whereas the V and J calls and clone size are those reported in that table. Here the sample has about 130,000 clones; 60% to 80% occur a single time. The leading ten clones occupy 1.9% of the sample.

The CDR3 spans 14 residues, from the cysteine through the phenylalanine. Only the CDR3 region is kept as DNA, spanning 42 bases read in frame from base 1. V drops 3 bases and J drops 1 base, leaving 8 bases in between. The germline V gene specifies SGHRS as CDR1 and YFSETQ as CDR2. The receptor was isolated from a woman aged 70-85 years with acute or convalescent COVID-19. The receptor chain draws on TRBV5-1 and TRBJ1-3; matching of 5 bases hints at TRBD1 as the D gene. Source material: peripheral blood. In nucleotide form, the sequence is TGCGCCAGCAGCTCCACAGGATCTGGAAACACCATATATTTT. It is translated as CASSSTGSGNTIYF.